These 8 T cell receptor beta chains were sequenced from one sample in a study of blood T cell repertoires in COVID-19. Measured with immunoSEQ multiplex PCR; TCRdb has only the in-frame clones, and not every one. The profile shows some 87,000 clones, 85% to 95% of them singletons. The specimen sequenced was peripheral blood. The source is a woman aged 60-75 years with active COVID-19.

The chain recombines TRBV13 with TRBJ1-2, with D perhaps TRBD1 (5 bases). Germline CDR1 is PRHDT and CDR2 is FYEKMQ (reference sequence). V was shortened by 5 bases and J by 3 bases, with 19 bases between the two germline ends. The CDR3 extends over 16 amino acids. The CDR3 spells CASSVMGEGLDYGYTF. CDR3 in DNA: TGTGCCAGCAGCGTAATGGGGGAGGGATTGGACTATGGCTACACCTTC.

This clone is a singleton in its sample. The V call is TRBV6-2 or TRBV6-3, the J call TRBJ1-5; unclear D gene. V lost 4 bases and J 3 bases, leaving 16 bases between the germline ends. CDR3 length equals 16 residues. The germline V gene encodes CDR1 MNHEY and CDR2 SVGEGT. CDR3 nucleotides: TGTGCCAGCAGTTTGACCGGGAGGAGTTCCAATCAGCCCCAGCATTTT. It codes for CASSLTGRSSNQPQHF.

This chain joins TRBV30 and TRBJ1-4; D is ambiguous. The V gene lost 0 bases and the J gene lost 7 bases, with 15 bases spanning the gap. The CDR3 has 15 residues. Germline V gene data show CDR1 as GTSNPN and CDR2 as SVGIG (reference sequence). The CDR3 DNA is TGTGCCTGGAGTGTAGGAAACGGGGTGGCTGAAAAACTGTTTTTT. Translated, it gives CAWSVGNGVAEKLFF. The variable domain in full, completed from reference TRBV30 and TRBJ1-4, reads SQTIHQWPATLVQPVGSPLSLECTVEGTSNPNLYWYRQAAGRGLQLLFYSVGIGQISSEVPQNLSASRPQDRQFILSSKKLLLSDSGFYLCAWSVGNGVAEKLFFGSGTQLSVL.

The genes are TRBV19 and TRBJ2-5, with TRBD1 matching 10 bases. V shed 0 bases, J shed 2 bases, and the junction held 6 bases outside the gene matches. This CDR3 is 17 amino acids long. Germline CDR1 is LNHDA and CDR2 is SQIVND (reference sequence). The CDR3 sequence is CASSIDGTGVRQETQYF. The CDR3 nucleotides read TGTGCCAGTAGTATAGATGGGACAGGGGTTCGGCAAGAGACCCAGTACTTC.

The chain recombines TRBV20-1 with TRBJ1-2, with a possible D match to TRBD1 (5 bases). The V and J ends lost 3 bases and 5 bases respectively, with 13 bases between them. The CDR3 sequence is 13 residues long. Germline CDR1 and CDR2: DFQATT and SNEGSKA (reference sequence). CDR3 protein: CSASGREGYGYTF. CDR3 nucleotides: TGCAGTGCTAGTGGCAGGGAAGGTTATGGCTACACCTTC.

The chain couples TRBV2 to TRBJ1-6; 9 nucleotides agree with TRBD1. The CDR3 spans 14 residues. Trimming cost V 8 bases and J 10 bases; bases outside gene matches: 9. Germline-derived CDR1 and CDR2 are SNHLY and FYNNEI. CDR3 nucleotides: TGTGCCAGCTCCCCAAGGACAGGGGACTCACCCCTCCACTTT. This codes for CASSPRTGDSPLHF.

This rearrangement joins TRBV6-5 to TRBJ2-7; 8 bases fit TRBD1. Germline lookup yields CDR1 MNHEY and CDR2 SVGAGI. The CDR3 runs to 15 residues. V shed 6 bases, J shed 2 bases, and the junction held 9 bases outside the gene matches. The CDR3 sequence: CASSPRDRWTYEQYF. The CDR3 DNA is TGTGCCAGCAGCCCCCGGGACAGGTGGACCTACGAGCAGTACTTC.

The chain joins TRBV4-2 to TRBJ1-6; no reliable D call. This CDR3 comprises 17 residues. V was cut by 0 bases and J by 1 base, with 10 bases left in between. Germline loops: CDR1 LGHNA, CDR2 YNFKEQ. The CDR3: CASSQDSAGSYNSPLHF. CDR3 bases: TGTGCCAGCAGCCAAGATTCCGCGGGGTCCTATAATTCACCCCTCCACTTT.